This T cell receptor (beta chain) was identified in a study of blood T cell repertoires in COVID-19. Study at large: Nucleic acid was either cDNA or gDNA, and it came from T cells, B-cell-depleted T cells, or PBMCs.

Assay: immunoSEQ multiplex PCR; the TCRdb copy retains only in-frame clones and omits some. Among over 400,000 clones listed, approximately 86% were seen once. A few counts support this clone. Trimming pared 5 bases from V and 6 bases from J, leaving 14 bases between. This CDR3 is 15 amino acids long. Looked up from germline, CDR1 is LNHNV and CDR2 is YYDKDF (reference sequence). This clonotype was sampled from a woman between 55 and 75 years old who had recovered from COVID-19. This rearrangement joins TRBV15 to TRBJ1-6; perhaps TRBD1 as D (5 bases). The source material was PBMCs or T cells enriched from blood (not recorded which). The DNA for the CDR3 is TGTGCCACCAGCTCCCGGGACTCGGGTAATTCACCCCTCCACTTT. This translates into CATSSRDSGNSPLHF.